The rows below give T cell receptor beta chains drawn from one sample of a study of patients and donors after allogeneic stem cell transplantation. TCRdb redid the calling of the RT-PCR reads with MiXCR, one entry per CDR3 protein. The sample records roughly 200,000 distinct CDR3 sequences, around two fifths being singletons. Specimen: blood, either unsorted or a sorted T cell fraction (not recorded which). The source of these receptors is a human donor who was either an allogeneic HSCT recipient or a stem cell or donor lymphocyte infusion donor (not recorded which). It is not recorded whose cells these are; they may come from a transplant donor. The CDR3 runs from the conserved cysteine through the conserved F or W. Each record gives: D gene, J gene, V gene, clone size, CDR3 protein, CDR3 DNA. D genes are given only for firm matches. Expanded clones get a size class; other rows say once, few or many, or leave the size out.

.	TRBJ1-5	TRBV20-1	many	CSAPSTGNQPQHF	TGCAGTGCCCCATCTACCGGCAATCAGCCCCAGCATTTT
.	TRBJ2-5	TRBV29-1	.	CSVGGEPETQYF	TGCAGCGTTGGGGGGGAACCAGAGACCCAGTACTTC
.	TRBJ2-7	TRBV27	few	CASSSTGLSYEQYF	TGTGCCAGCAGTTCCACAGGGTTATCCTACGAGCAGTACTTC
TRBD2	TRBJ2-1	TRBV30	few	CAWEMGGGRNEQFF	TGTGCCTGGGAGATGGGCGGGGGTCGAAATGAGCAGTTCTTC
TRBD2	TRBJ2-7	TRBV12-3/TRBV12-4	.	CASSPTSGSDEQYF	TGTGCCAGCAGTCCTACTAGCGGGAGTGACGAGCAGTACTTC
TRBD2	TRBJ2-3	TRBV20-1	.	CSAPVAGSTDTQYF	TGCAGTGCCCCCGTAGCGGGTTCAACAGATACGCAGTATTTT
.	TRBJ2-5	TRBV3-1	.	CASSQDWGAETQYF	TGTGCCAGCAGCCAAGACTGGGGGGCAGAGACCCAGTACTTC
TRBD2	TRBJ2-7	TRBV7-9	.	CASSLDSPAGGRNEQYF	TGTGCCAGCAGCTTAGATTCCCCAGCGGGAGGTCGGAACGAGCAGTACTTC
.	TRBJ2-1	TRBV27	.	CASSRGADSYNEQFF	TGTGCCAGCAGCAGGGGGGCGGACTCCTACAATGAGCAGTTCTTC
TRBD1	TRBJ2-4	TRBV7-8	.	CASSSTGGGNIQYF	TGTGCCAGCAGCTCCACAGGGGGCGGGAACATTCAGTACTTC
.	TRBJ1-6	TRBV11-1	few	CASSLLDSLGTPLHF	TGTGCCAGCAGCTTATTGGACAGCCTTGGGACACCCCTCCACTTT
TRBD2	TRBJ2-7	TRBV6-6	.	CASSEREGRYEQYF	TGTGCCAGCAGCGAGCGGGAGGGCCGATACGAGCAGTACTTC
TRBD1	TRBJ1-5	TRBV7-8	.	CAGSPPGQRNQPQHF	TGTGCCGGCAGCCCTCCGGGACAGCGCAATCAGCCCCAGCATTTT
.	TRBJ2-3	TRBV12-3/TRBV12-4	few	CASSATGTVPTQYF	TGTGCCAGCAGTGCCACCGGGACTGTTCCTACGCAGTATTTT
.	TRBJ1-1	TRBV7-3	few	CASSYGTITEAFF	TGTGCCAGCAGCTACGGGACAATCACTGAAGCTTTCTTT